Included here is one T cell receptor beta chain sequence, with context. Its antigen is as yet unknown. The source of the sample is a study of cytomegalovirus exposure and HLA in healthy donors. Background on the study: A previous analysis identified more than 100 million unique TCR beta sequences derived from about 180 million T cells. Findings and caveats of the study: The authors judged a highly shared variant cluster likely a sequencing artifact. One later analysis reportedly identified an Asian-associated ancestry cluster that showed fewer N-insertions than the approximately 600-donor mean. The listing of roughly 160 TCR beta chains classed them as cytomegalovirus-associated.

Germline V gives CDR1 MNHNS, CDR2 SASEGT. CDR3 length: 15 residues. The V end lost 2 bases, the J end lost 4 bases, and 15 bases lay between the germline ends. Primers: 60 Vbeta forward and 13 Jbeta reverse. Clones were sequenced by immunoSEQ multiplex PCR, and TCRdb holds only the in-frame ones, with some missing. The sample records roughly 200,000 clones, over 70% being singletons. This sequence originates from a woman between 50 and 59 years old in good health and CMV-seronegative. V usage is TRBV6-1 and J usage is TRBJ2-7; a possible D gene is TRBD2 (5 bases). Sequencing was performed on PBMCs. CDR3 protein: CASSELQRRPYEQYF. The CDR3 DNA follows: TGTGCCAGCAGTGAACTCCAGCGGCGACCTTACGAGCAGTACTTC.